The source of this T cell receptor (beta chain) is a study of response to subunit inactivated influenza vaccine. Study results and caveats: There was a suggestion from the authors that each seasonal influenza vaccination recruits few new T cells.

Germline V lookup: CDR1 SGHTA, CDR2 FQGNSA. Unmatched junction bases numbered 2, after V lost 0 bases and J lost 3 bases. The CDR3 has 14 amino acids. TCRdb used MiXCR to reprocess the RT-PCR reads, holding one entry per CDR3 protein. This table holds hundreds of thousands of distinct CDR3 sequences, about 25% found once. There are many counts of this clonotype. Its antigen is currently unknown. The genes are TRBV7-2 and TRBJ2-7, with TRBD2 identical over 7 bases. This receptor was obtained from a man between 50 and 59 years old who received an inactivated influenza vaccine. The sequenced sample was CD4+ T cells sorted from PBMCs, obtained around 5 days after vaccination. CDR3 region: CASSLAGLNYEQYF. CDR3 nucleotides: TGTGCCAGCAGCTTAGCGGGACTAAACTACGAGCAGTACTTC. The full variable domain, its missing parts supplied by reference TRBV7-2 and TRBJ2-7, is GAGVSQSPSNKVTEKGKDVELRCDPISGHTALYWYRQSLGQGLEFLIYFQGNSAPDKSGLPSDRFSAERTGGSVSTLTIQRTQQEDSAVYLCASSLAGLNYEQYFGPGTRLTVT.